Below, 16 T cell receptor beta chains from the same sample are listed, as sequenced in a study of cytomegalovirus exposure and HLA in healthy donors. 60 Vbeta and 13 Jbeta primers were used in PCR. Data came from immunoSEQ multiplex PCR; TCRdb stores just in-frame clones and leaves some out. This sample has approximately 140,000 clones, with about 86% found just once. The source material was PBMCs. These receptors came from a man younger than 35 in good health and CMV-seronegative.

As DNA, the CDR3 is TGCAGCGTTGCAGTTCAGATGGAGACCCAGTACTTC. Translated, it gives CSVAVQMETQYF. The chain carries TRBV29-1 and TRBJ2-5; no definite D call. From germline, CDR1 is SQVTM and CDR2 ANQGSEA. The CDR3 covers 12 residues. V lost 4 bases and J 5 bases, leaving 11 bases between the germline ends.

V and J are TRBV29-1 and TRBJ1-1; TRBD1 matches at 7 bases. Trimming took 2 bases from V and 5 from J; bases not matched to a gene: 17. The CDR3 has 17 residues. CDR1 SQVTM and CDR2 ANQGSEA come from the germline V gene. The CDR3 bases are TGCAGCGTTGAATCGTTGGGACAGCACGATACGGCTACTGAAGCTTTCTTT. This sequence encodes CSVESLGQHDTATEAFF. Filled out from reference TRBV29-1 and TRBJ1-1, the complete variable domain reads SAVISQKPSRDICQRGTSLTIQCQVDSQVTMMFWYRQQPGQSLTLIATANQGSEATYESGFVIDKFPISRPNLTFSTLTVSNMSPEDSSIYLCSVESLGQHDTATEAFFGQGTRLTVV.

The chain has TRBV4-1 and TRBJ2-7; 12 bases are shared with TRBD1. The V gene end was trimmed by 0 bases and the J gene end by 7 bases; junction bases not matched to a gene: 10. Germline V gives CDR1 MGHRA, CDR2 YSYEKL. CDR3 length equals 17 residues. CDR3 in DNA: TGCGCCAGCAGCCAAGACCCCGCGGGACAGGGGGCTGGGGAGCAGTACTTC. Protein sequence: CASSQDPAGQGAGEQYF.

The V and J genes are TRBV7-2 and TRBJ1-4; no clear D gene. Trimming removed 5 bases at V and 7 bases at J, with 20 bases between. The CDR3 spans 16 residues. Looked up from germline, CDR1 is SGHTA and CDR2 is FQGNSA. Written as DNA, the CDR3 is TGTGCCAGCAGCCAAGGCCCTTACGTTAGCCGTGAAAAACTGTTTTTT. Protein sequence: CASSQGPYVSREKLFF.

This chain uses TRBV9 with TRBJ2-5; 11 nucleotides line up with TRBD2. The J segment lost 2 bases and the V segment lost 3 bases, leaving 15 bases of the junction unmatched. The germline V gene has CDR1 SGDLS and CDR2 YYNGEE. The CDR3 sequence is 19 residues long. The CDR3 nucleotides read TGTGCCAGCAGCGCGAAGAGGGCTAGCGGGGGGATCCTACAAGAGACCCAGTACTTC. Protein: CASSAKRASGGILQETQYF.

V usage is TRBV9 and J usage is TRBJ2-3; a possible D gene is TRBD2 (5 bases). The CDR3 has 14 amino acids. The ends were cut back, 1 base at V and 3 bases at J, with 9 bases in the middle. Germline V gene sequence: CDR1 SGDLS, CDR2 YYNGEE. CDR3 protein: CASSVKPGTDTQYF. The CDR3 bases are TGTGCCAGCAGCGTAAAACCGGGAACAGATACGCAGTATTTT.

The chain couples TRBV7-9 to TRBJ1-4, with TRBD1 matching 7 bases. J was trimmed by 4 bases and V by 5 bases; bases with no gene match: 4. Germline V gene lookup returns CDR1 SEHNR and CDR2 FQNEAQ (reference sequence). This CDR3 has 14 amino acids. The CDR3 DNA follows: TGTGCCAGCAGCCCCGGACAGGATAATGAAAAACTGTTTTTT. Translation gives CASSPGQDNEKLFF.

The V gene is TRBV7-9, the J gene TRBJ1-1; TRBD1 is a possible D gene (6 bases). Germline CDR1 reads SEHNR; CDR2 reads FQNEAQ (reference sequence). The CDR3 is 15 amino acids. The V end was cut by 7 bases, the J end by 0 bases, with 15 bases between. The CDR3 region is CASTLGGLMNTEAFF. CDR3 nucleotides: TGTGCCAGCACCCTAGGGGGACTAATGAACACTGAAGCTTTCTTT.

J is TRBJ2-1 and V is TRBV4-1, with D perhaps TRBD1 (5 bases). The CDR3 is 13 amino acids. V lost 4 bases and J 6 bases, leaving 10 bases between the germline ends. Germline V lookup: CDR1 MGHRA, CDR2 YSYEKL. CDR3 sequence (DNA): TGCGCCAGCAGCCCTACTCAGGGCAATGAGCAGTTCTTC. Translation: CASSPTQGNEQFF.

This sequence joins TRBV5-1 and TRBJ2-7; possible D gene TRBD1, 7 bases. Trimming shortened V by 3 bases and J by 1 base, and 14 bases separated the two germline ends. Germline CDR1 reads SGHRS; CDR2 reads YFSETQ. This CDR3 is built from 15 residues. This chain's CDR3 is CASSSVRDRSYEQYF. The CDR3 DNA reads TGCGCCAGCAGCTCGGTGCGGGACAGATCCTACGAGCAGTACTTC.

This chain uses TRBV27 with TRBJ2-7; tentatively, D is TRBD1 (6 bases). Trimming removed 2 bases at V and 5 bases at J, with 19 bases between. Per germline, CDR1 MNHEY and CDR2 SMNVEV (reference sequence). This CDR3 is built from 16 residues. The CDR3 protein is CASSLGSAWGQHEQYF. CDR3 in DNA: TGTGCCAGCAGTTTAGGGTCGGCTTGGGGGCAACACGAGCAGTACTTC.

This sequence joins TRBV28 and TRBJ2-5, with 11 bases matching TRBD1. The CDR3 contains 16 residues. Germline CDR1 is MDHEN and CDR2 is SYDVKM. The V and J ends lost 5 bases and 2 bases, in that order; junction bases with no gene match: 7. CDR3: CASSPRDRGLQETQYF. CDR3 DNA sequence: TGTGCCAGCAGTCCCAGGGACAGGGGGTTGCAAGAGACCCAGTACTTC. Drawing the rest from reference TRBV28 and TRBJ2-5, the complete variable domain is DVKVTQSSRYLVKRTGEKVFLECVQDMDHENMFWYRQDPGLGLRLIYFSYDVKMKEKGDIPEGYSVSREKKERFSLILESASTNQTSMYLCASSPRDRGLQETQYFGPGTRLLVL.

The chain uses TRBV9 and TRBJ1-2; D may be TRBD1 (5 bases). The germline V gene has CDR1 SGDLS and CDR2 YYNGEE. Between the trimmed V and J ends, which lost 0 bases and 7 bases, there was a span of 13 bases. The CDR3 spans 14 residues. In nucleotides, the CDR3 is TGTGCCAGCAGCGTAGAAGTATGGGGGGGTGGCTACACCTTC. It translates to CASSVEVWGGGYTF.

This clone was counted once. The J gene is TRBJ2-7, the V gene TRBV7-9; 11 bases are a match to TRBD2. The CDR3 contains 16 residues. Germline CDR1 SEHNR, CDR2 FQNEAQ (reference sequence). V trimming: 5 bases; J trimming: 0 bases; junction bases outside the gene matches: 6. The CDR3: CASSSTSGGSSYEQYF. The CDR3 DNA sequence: TGTGCCAGCAGCAGCACTAGCGGGGGAAGCTCCTACGAGCAGTACTTC.

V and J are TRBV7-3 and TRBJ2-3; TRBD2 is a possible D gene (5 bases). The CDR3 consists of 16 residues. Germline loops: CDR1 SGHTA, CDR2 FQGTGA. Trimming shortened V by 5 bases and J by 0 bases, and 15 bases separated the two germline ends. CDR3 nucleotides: TGTGCCAGCAGCGAGGGAGCCTCTCGGAGCACAGATACGCAGTATTTT. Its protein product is CASSEGASRSTDTQYF.

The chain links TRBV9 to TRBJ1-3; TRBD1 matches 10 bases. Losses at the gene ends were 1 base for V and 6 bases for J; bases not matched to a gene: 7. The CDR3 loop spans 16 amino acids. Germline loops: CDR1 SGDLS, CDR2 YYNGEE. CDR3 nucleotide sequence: TGTGCCAGCAGCGTAACGGGGACAGGGGTTTCAAACACCATATATTTT. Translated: CASSVTGTGVSNTIYF.